The following is a T cell receptor (beta chain) sequence with its context. Its antigen is unidentified. The primer mix had 60 Vbeta and 13 Jbeta primers. The table came from immunoSEQ multiplex PCR; TCRdb's copy has only in-frame clones and leaves some out. Among around 130,000 clones listed, around 75% were seen once. This specimen comes from a study of cytomegalovirus exposure and HLA in healthy donors. Study-wide findings and caveats: Analysis performed later showed TCR beta chains linked to HLA being more clonally expanded than equally common others.

CDR1 and CDR2 from the germline V gene are SGHVS and FQNEAQ. Germline trimming cut 1 base from V and 0 bases from J; bases unmatched to any gene: 2. The CDR3 is made up of 16 amino acids. The TCR was taken from a man aged 30-40 years in good health and CMV-seronegative. The sample was PBMCs. The chain combines TRBV7-8 with TRBJ1-5; 8 bases agree with TRBD1. The CDR3 spells CASSLGGQVSNQPQHF. For the CDR3, the DNA is TGTGCCAGCAGCTTAGGGGGACAGGTTAGCAATCAGCCCCAGCATTTT.